The present TCR beta chain was sequenced within a study of T cell clonality in common variable immunodeficiency. Per the germline V gene, CDR1 is WNHNN and CDR2 is SYGVQD (reference sequence). J was trimmed by 2 bases and V by 0 bases; bases with no gene match: 7. CDR3 size: 17 residues. Study outcomes and limitations: Patient heterogeneity in the CVID cohort limited correlations between repertoire features and clinical complications. CVID subjects had higher TCRbeta clonality than healthy controls, most marked in about a third. In common variable immunodeficiency, TCR beta chains reportedly carried fewer deletions and N-nucleotide insertions.

Sequencing input was equivalent genomic DNA from CVID and controls. Clones were sequenced by immunoSEQ multiplex PCR, and TCRdb holds only the in-frame ones, with some missing. Recorded here are 40,000 or so clones, none singletons. This clone appeared many times. The target antigen is unknown. The DNA ends 3 residues before the CDR3 does, and the rest of the CDR3 is filled in from the germline J gene. Sequenced material: peripheral blood mononuclear cells. This receptor was taken from a person between 18 and 69 years old in good health. The chain carries TRBV10-1 and TRBJ2-3; TRBD2 aligns across 8 bases. CDR3 bases read: TGCGCCAGCAGTGAGTCTGCTAGCGGGCATTTCACAGATACG. Its protein product is CASSESASGHFTDT. The CDR3 reads in full as CASSESASGHFTDTQYF.